Below, 24 T cell receptor beta chains from the same sample are listed, as sequenced in a study of human T cells and chemical hapten exposure. Time point here: patch test 3, about 24 weeks after DPC sensitization. Treatment specified: therapeutic diphenylcyclopropenone sensitization with weekly scalp DPC. One entry per CDR3 protein results from TCRdb running MiXCR on the RACE reads. Among about 76,000 distinct CDR3 sequences listed, approximately 12% were seen once. The material was whole blood, obtained in connection with sensitization to the hapten diphenylcyclopropenone (DPC). The receptor set was obtained from a woman in her forties or fifties with alopecia areata. Some clones in this sample may be carry-over from other donors' samples.

This clonotype has just a few counts. The V and J genes are TRBV29-1 and TRBJ2-1; a possible D gene is TRBD1 (6 bases). The V end lost 3 bases, the J end lost 6 bases, and 15 bases lay between the germline ends. There are 14 residues in the CDR3. The germline gives CDR1 SQVTM, CDR2 ANQGSEA. The CDR3 spells CSVEGASYRNEQFF. DNA of the CDR3: TGCAGCGTTGAGGGGGCATCCTATCGCAATGAGCAGTTCTTC.

This clonotype has a handful of counts. J is TRBJ2-1 and V is TRBV7-3, with D perhaps TRBD1 (6 bases). The CDR3 spans 13 residues. Germline CDR1 reads SGHTA; CDR2 reads FQGTGA. The V end was cut by 2 bases, the J end by 12 bases, with 14 bases between. CDR3 protein: CASSLDGQFGQFF. CDR3 bases: TGTGCCAGCAGCTTAGACGGACAGTTTGGGCAGTTCTTC. The variable domain in full, completed from reference TRBV7-3 and TRBJ2-1, reads GAGVSQTPSNKVTEKGKYVELRCDPISGHTALYWYRQSLGQGPEFLIYFQGTGAADDSGLPNDRFFAVRPEGSVSTLKIQRTERGDSAVYLCASSLDGQFGQFFGPGTRLTVL.

The CDR3 sequence is CASKANLRGRGPNYGYTF. DNA of the CDR3: TGTGCCAGCAAGGCAAACCTCCGGGGACGAGGCCCTAACTATGGCTACACCTTC. The rearrangement uses TRBV7-9 and TRBJ1-2; possibly TRBD1 for D (5 bases). The CDR3 sequence is 18 residues long. Trimming cost V 7 bases and J 0 bases, with 24 bases left between them. Germline CDR1 and CDR2: SEHNR and FQNEAQ (reference sequence).

This clonotype was counted between two and nine times. The J gene is TRBJ2-3, the V gene TRBV20-1; D perhaps matches TRBD2 (6 bases). V lost 1 base and J 3 bases, leaving 26 bases between the germline ends. The CDR3 runs 19 residues. The germline V gene has CDR1 DFQATT and CDR2 SNEGSKA (reference sequence). Written as DNA, the CDR3 is TGCAGTGCTAGAGGTCTCGGGGGAGGACCCCCTTTCGGGACAGATACGCAGTATTTT. It codes for CSARGLGGGPPFGTDTQYF.

This clonotype was counted at least ten times. The CDR3 loop reads CSASSTAFNSPLHF. In DNA, the CDR3 is TGCAGTGCTAGTTCGACCGCCTTCAATTCACCCCTCCACTTT. The rearrangement links TRBV20-1 to TRBJ1-6, with D unclear. The CDR3 has 14 residues. The germline V gene encodes CDR1 DFQATT and CDR2 SNEGSKA (reference sequence). V lost 3 bases, J lost 7 bases, and 13 bases lay in between.

J is TRBJ2-7 and V is TRBV9, with a weak D call TRBD2 (5 bases). V dropped 1 base and J dropped 6 bases, with 17 bases sitting between them. Germline-derived CDR1 and CDR2 are SGDLS and YYNGEE. CDR3 length equals 15 residues. The DNA for the CDR3 is TGTGCCAGCAGCGTACGGACCGGGGTTGCGGGCGAGCAGTACTTC. Translating it yields CASSVRTGVAGEQYF.

As concerns this clonotype: The germline gene is not matched at one end of the junction; a read error may be the cause. The CDR3 bases are TGTGCCAGCAGCTTAGGGGTCCCTAATCCACCCCTCCACTTT. Translating it yields CASSLGVPNPPLHF. This rearrangement joins TRBV7-9 to TRBJ1-6; no clear D gene. The CDR3 loop spans 14 amino acids. In germline, CDR1 is SEHNR, CDR2 FQNEAQ (reference sequence).

Many counts were recorded for this clonotype. V gene TRBV25-1 combines with J gene TRBJ2-2; 8 bases agree with TRBD1. V shed 3 bases, J shed 3 bases, and the junction held 0 bases outside the gene matches. From germline, CDR1 is MGHDK and CDR2 SYGVNS. This CDR3 has 14 amino acids. The CDR3 DNA is TGTGCCAGCAGTGAGGACAGGGACACCGGGGAGCTGTTTTTT. This encodes CASSEDRDTGELFF.

This clonotype was picked up many times. The chain recombines TRBV9 with TRBJ1-5, with 9 bases identical to TRBD1. Germline assignment: CDR1 SGDLS and CDR2 YYNGEE. V gave up 6 bases and J gave up 2 bases; unmatched junction bases: 6. The CDR3 is made up of 15 amino acids. CDR3 sequence (DNA): TGTGCCAGCACCCAGACAGGGGGTGGCAATCAGCCCCAGCATTTT. It encodes CASTQTGGGNQPQHF.

There are many counts of this clonotype. The V call is TRBV7-6, the J call TRBJ1-1, with D maybe TRBD1 (6 bases). V shed 1 base and J shed 6 bases, with 15 bases lying between them. This CDR3 region has 15 residues. Looked up from germline, CDR1 is SGHVS and CDR2 is FNYEAQ. The CDR3 bases are TGTGCCAGCAGCTTAGAGGGGGGATGGAGCGCTGAAGCTTTCTTT. This gives the protein CASSLEGGWSAEAFF.

V usage is TRBV15 and J usage is TRBJ1-2; D gene ambiguous. V was cut by 0 bases and J by 8 bases, with 7 bases left in between. CDR3 size: 12 residues. Per germline, CDR1 LNHNV and CDR2 YYDKDF (reference sequence). The CDR3 DNA reads TGTGCCACCAGCAGAGATGAAGTAGGCTACACCTTC. It codes for CATSRDEVGYTF.

V usage is TRBV7-2 and J usage is TRBJ1-4; the D gene is possibly TRBD1 (6 bases). Trimming shortened V by 3 bases and J by 4 bases, and 15 bases separated the two germline ends. This CDR3 is built from 16 residues. In germline, CDR1 is SGHTA, CDR2 FQGNSA. The CDR3 is CASSFGQGPGNEKLFF. The CDR3, as DNA: TGTGCCAGCAGCTTTGGTCAGGGGCCGGGTAATGAAAAACTGTTTTTT. The full variable domain, rest sourced from reference TRBV7-2 and TRBJ1-4, is GAGVSQSPSNKVTEKGKDVELRCDPISGHTALYWYRQSLGQGLEFLIYFQGNSAPDKSGLPSDRFSAERTGGSVSTLTIQRTQQEDSAVYLCASSFGQGPGNEKLFFGSGTQLSVL.

The chain uses TRBV2 and TRBJ1-5; possible D gene TRBD1, 6 bases. This CDR3 has 14 amino acids. The germline V and J ends were trimmed by 4 bases and 2 bases, with 9 bases remaining between them. Germline loops: CDR1 SNHLY, CDR2 FYNNEI. The CDR3, as DNA: TGTGCCAGCAGTGTGGACAGTGGCAATCAGCCCCAGCATTTT. Translation gives CASSVDSGNQPQHF.

The table lists this clonotype with many counts. The chain links TRBV6-6 to TRBJ2-3; D may be TRBD1 or TRBD2 (5 bases each). CDR3 length: 13 amino acids. The germline CDR1 and CDR2 sequences are MNHNY and SVGAGI (reference sequence). The V end was cut by 0 bases, the J end by 9 bases, with 10 bases between. CDR3 loop: CASSYSGPGTQYF. The CDR3 DNA follows: TGTGCCAGCAGTTACTCGGGGCCGGGGACGCAGTATTTT.

The chain combines TRBV6-5 with TRBJ1-1, with D unresolved. The CDR3 spans 11 residues. Germline loops: CDR1 MNHEY, CDR2 SVGAGI. Trimming removed 6 bases from V and 2 bases from J, with 4 bases in between. The CDR3 nucleotides read TGTGCCAGCAGGCTTAACACTGAAGCTTTCTTT. Its translation is CASRLNTEAFF.

Points on this clonotype: This clone may be a read error of a much larger clone one base away. The V gene is TRBV11-2, the J gene TRBJ2-1; possible D gene TRBD1, 6 bases. CDR3 length: 15 residues. V lost 5 bases to trimming and J lost 3 bases, with 14 bases between them. Germline CDR1 reads SGHAT; CDR2 reads FQNNGV. CDR3 coding DNA: TGTGCCAGCAGCCCGGAGCCAGGGGACTACAATGAGCAGTTCTTC. Translated: CASSPEPGDYNEQFF.

On this clonotype itself: At one end the junction does not follow the germline gene, possibly because of a read error. This chain uses TRBV20-1 with TRBJ2-7; TRBD2 is a possible D gene (5 bases). CDR1 is DFQATT, CDR2 SNEGSKA, per germline (reference sequence). The CDR3 is 13 amino acids. The CDR3 sequence is CSASSPSSNEQYF. For the CDR3, the DNA is TGCAGTGCTAGCAGCCCTAGCTCCAACGAGCAGTACTTC.

CDR3 amino acids: CASSQVVGGELFF. DNA of the CDR3: TGTGCCAGCAGCCAAGTTGTCGGCGGGGAGCTGTTTTTT. V and J are TRBV14 and TRBJ2-2; D unclear. V lost 1 base, J lost 7 bases, and 7 bases lay in between. The germline V gene has CDR1 SGHDN and CDR2 FVKESK. This CDR3 is built from 13 residues.

This clonotype has at least ten counts. This chain links TRBV18 with TRBJ2-5, with TRBD1 matching 8 bases. The V gene end was trimmed by 3 bases and the J gene end by 1 base; junction bases not matched to a gene: 7. The germline CDR1 and CDR2 sequences are KGHSH and LQKENI. The CDR3 spans 16 residues. The CDR3, as DNA: TGTGCCAGCTCACCGGTTGGACAGGGAATCCAAGAGACCCAGTACTTC. This translates into CASSPVGQGIQETQYF.

V gene TRBV20-1 combines with J gene TRBJ1-2; D remains unclear. This CDR3 is built from 12 residues. Trimming pared 8 bases from V and 0 bases from J, leaving 10 bases between. The germline V gene has CDR1 DFQATT and CDR2 SNEGSKA (reference sequence). Here the CDR3 reads CSLTTTNYGYTF. Here the CDR3 DNA reads TGCAGTCTAACGACCACTAACTATGGCTACACCTTC.

In its sample, this clonotype was seen many times. This chain joins TRBV2 and TRBJ2-1; unclear D gene. Germline assignment: CDR1 SNHLY and CDR2 FYNNEI. V was pared by 4 bases and J by 1 base, with 2 bases between. CDR3 length equals 12 residues. CDR3 DNA: TGTGCCAGCAGTGTTTCCTACAATGAGCAGTTCTTC. Translated: CASSVSYNEQFF.

For the CDR3, the DNA is TGCAGCGTGCGCCCCGGGACAGGGGCCAATGAGCAGTTCTTC. It translates to CSVRPGTGANEQFF. The chain joins TRBV29-1 to TRBJ2-1; 10 bases fit TRBD1. CDR3 size: 14 residues. The germline V gene encodes CDR1 SQVTM and CDR2 ANQGSEA. V lost 6 bases and J lost 6; bases outside the gene matches: 8.

This clonotype was observed many times. The chain has TRBV19 and TRBJ1-5, with D possibly being TRBD1 (5 bases). V dropped 3 bases and J dropped 7 bases, with 13 bases sitting between them. The germline V gene has CDR1 LNHDA and CDR2 SQIVND (reference sequence). The CDR3 extends over 14 amino acids. The CDR3 coding sequence is TGTGCCAGTAGTATGGGGTCAGGGAGGCAGCCCCAGCATTTT. This codes for CASSMGSGRQPQHF. Supplemented by reference TRBV19 and TRBJ1-5, the full variable domain reads DGGITQSPKYLFRKEGQNVTLSCEQNLNHDAMYWYRQDPGQGLRLIYYSQIVNDFQKGDIAEGYSVSREKKESFPLTVTSAQKNPTAFYLCASSMGSGRQPQHFGDGTRLSIL.

This clonotype occurred many times. The rearrangement uses TRBV20-1 and TRBJ1-5; D remains unclear. V lost 5 bases to trimming and J lost 5 bases, with 13 bases between them. This CDR3 contains 13 residues. Germline CDR1 is DFQATT and CDR2 is SNEGSKA (reference sequence). This CDR3 is CSAAQGIYQPQHF. In DNA form, the CDR3 reads TGCAGTGCTGCCCAAGGGATTTATCAGCCCCAGCATTTT.